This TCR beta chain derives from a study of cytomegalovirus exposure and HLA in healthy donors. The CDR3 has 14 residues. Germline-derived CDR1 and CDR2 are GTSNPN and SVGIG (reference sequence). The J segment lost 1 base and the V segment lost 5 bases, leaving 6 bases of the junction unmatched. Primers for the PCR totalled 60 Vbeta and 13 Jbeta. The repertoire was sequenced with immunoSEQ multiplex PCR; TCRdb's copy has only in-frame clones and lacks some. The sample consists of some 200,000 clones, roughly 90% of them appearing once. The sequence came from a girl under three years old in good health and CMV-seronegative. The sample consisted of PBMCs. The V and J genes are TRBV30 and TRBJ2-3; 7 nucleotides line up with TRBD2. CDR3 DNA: TGTGCCTGGGGGGGGGAAGGCCGCACAGATACGCAGTATTTT. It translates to CAWGGEGRTDTQYF.